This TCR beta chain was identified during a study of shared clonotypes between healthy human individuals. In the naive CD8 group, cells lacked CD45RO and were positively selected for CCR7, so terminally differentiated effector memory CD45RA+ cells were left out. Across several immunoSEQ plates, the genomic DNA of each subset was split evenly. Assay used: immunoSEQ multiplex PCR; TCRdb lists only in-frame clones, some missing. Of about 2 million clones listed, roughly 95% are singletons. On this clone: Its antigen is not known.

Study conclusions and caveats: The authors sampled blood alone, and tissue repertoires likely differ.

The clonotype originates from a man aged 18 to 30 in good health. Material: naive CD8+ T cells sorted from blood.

The CDR3 region is CASSWISKPYEQYF. For the CDR3, the DNA is TGTGCCAGCAGCTGGATCTCAAAACCCTACGAGCAGTACTTC. The rearrangement joins TRBV7-9 to TRBJ2-7; D not resolved. V was cut by 4 bases and J by 2 bases, with 12 bases left in between. The germline gives CDR1 SEHNR, CDR2 FQNEAQ (reference sequence). CDR3 length: 14 residues. Drawing the rest from reference TRBV7-9 and TRBJ2-7, the complete variable domain is DTGVSQNPRHKITKRGQNVTFRCDPISEHNRLYWYRQTLGQGPEFLTYFQNEAQLEKSRLLSDRFSAERPKGSFSTLEIQRTEQGDSAMYLCASSWISKPYEQYFGPGTRLTVT.